The T cell receptor beta chain described here comes from a study of cytotoxic CD8 clonotypes in ibrutinib-treated CLL (dated by TCRdb to the early 2020s). For context, the study as a whole: The cohort included roughly 15 treatment-naive and ten to twelve relapsed/refractory patients; 17 were IGHV unmutated. Patients were still on ibrutinib when every remission and progressive disease sample was collected. Partial responses were observed in roughly 25 patients and complete responses in 2; after a median follow-up of 68 months, remission was maintained in approximately 14 patients and progression was observed in approximately twelve. Samples at response were collected after a median of roughly 13 months of treatment, with a range of about 6 to 40 months. Longitudinal samples were obtainable from about 30% of the roughly 90 participants in the trial. Cryopreserved peripheral blood mononuclear cells were obtained before treatment, at response, and at either sustained remission or disease progression. On average, each sample yielded approximately 250,000 productive templates and 94,082 productive rearrangements. Broader findings and caveats from the paper: Sampling times were not matched between sustained-remission and progressing patients, and lymph node repertoires were not studied. At baseline, clonality was higher than in age-matched healthy donors and showed a strong correlation with circulating CD8+ T-cell counts. Clonality increased at ibrutinib response, stayed stable in sustained remission, and fell back toward baseline at progression. Public clonotypes were rare and either contracted or stayed stable during treatment, and the rise in clonality at ibrutinib response reflected the expansion of private clonotypes.

The CDR3, from cysteine to phenylalanine, totals 15 residues. Just CDR3 DNA is preserved here, 45 bases in frame from base 1. From the germline V gene (reference sequence), CDR1 is SEHNR and CDR2 is FQNEAQ. Relative to germline, V is 5 bases shorter and J is 2 bases shorter, with 16 bases between their ends. The sample's time point label, decoded: approximately 25 months on ibrutinib. For TCR beta library preparation, 1.5 to 2 micrograms of genomic DNA were extracted from the cryopreserved PBMCs. High-throughput TCR beta sequencing was performed on longitudinal blood samples from CLL patients receiving ibrutinib monotherapy. The patients took part in an open-label, single-center phase 2 trial of ibrutinib monotherapy. Comment on this clone: There is no known antigen for this receptor. The input lacks base qualities; no much larger clone sits a single base away.

Each clonotype received, on average, about 10x coverage in deep resolution sequencing performed on a MiSeq, where the target depth lay between 1 in 1 million and 1 in 200,000 T cells. The immunoSEQ hsTCRB Kit was used to generate TCR beta libraries. As for the original processing: The data were analyzed with ImmunoSEQ Analyzer and ImmunoSEQ Data Assistant, and V, D and J gene assignments followed IMGT definitions. Clonality, which ranges from 0 to 1, was calculated as one minus the normalized Shannon entropy of productive rearrangement frequencies. Only overrepresented clonotypes making up at least 0.05% of each patient's repertoire were included in the public clonotype analysis. Repertoires from about a dozen age-matched healthy donors in immuneACCESS were used as clonality controls. The clones in this table, taken by TCRdb from immuneACCESS, are in-frame only. Not every clone is retained; where verified, under half of the shortfall comes from an unresolved V gene, and the cause of the rest is unknown. D and trimming come from the DNA, and the V and J calls and clone size come from that table. For this sample the table gives some 85,000 clones, of which more than 70% were detected only once. Approximately 25% of the sample belongs to the ten largest clones.

The TCR was taken from a human donor with chronic lymphocytic leukemia. Source: PBMCs, taken after 24 months of ibrutinib treatment. This chain joins TRBV7-9 to TRBJ2-7; TRBD1 is possibly the D segment (6 matching bases). CDR3 sequence: CASSTRDRTPYEQYF. The nucleotide sequence is TGTGCCAGCAGCACCCGCGACAGGACTCCCTACGAGCAGTACTTC.